This TCR beta chain comes out of a study of cytomegalovirus exposure and HLA in healthy donors. Overall study context: The 550 to 700 first-cohort repertoires and the approximately 110 validation repertoires shared the same platform, a later analysis reported.

Comment on this clone: Its antigen is still unknown.

The donors were part of the validation cohort, which consisted of about 120 subjects and was separate from the first cohort of 670 or so subjects. The protocol was immunoSEQ multiplex PCR, while the TCRdb copy is restricted to in-frame clones and leaves out a portion. The table shows about 120,000 clones, with 85% to 90% occurring only once. Per germline, CDR1 LNHNV and CDR2 YYDKDF (reference sequence). Trimming at V came to 3 bases and at J to 2 bases, leaving 6 bases not matched to a gene. The CDR3 is 15 residues long. Notes on the study in general: The investigators catalogued 160 or so TCR beta chains as cytomegalovirus-associated. The study found most TCR sequences rare, yet found some public TCRs in many donors.

The sequenced sample consisted of PBMCs. This receptor was obtained from a young woman in good health and CMV-seropositive. The V gene is TRBV15, the J gene TRBJ2-5; TRBD1 matches at 7 bases. The CDR3, as DNA: TGTGCCACCAGCAGGGCTACAGGGGCTCAAGAGACCCAGTACTTC. Its protein product is CATSRATGAQETQYF.